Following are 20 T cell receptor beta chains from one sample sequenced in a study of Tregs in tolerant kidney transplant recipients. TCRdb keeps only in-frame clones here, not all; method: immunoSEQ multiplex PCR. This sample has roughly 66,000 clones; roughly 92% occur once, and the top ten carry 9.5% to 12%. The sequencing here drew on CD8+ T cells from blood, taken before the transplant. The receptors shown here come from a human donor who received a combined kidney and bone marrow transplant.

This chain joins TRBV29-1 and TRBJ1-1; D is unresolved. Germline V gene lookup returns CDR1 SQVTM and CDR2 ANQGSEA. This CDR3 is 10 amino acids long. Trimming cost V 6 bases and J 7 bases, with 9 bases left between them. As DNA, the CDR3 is TGCAGCGTCCGGGGAATTGAAGCTTTCTTT. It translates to CSVRGIEAFF.

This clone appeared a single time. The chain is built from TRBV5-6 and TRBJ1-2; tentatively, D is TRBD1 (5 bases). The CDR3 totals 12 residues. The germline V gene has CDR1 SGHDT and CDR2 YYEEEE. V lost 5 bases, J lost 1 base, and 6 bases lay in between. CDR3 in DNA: TGTGCCAGCAGAGGGGATAACTATGGCTACACCTTC. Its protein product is CASRGDNYGYTF. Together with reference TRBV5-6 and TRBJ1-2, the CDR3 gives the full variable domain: DAGVTQSPTHLIKTRGQQVTLRCSPKSGHDTVSWYQQALGQGPQFIFQYYEEEERQRGNFPDRFSGHQFPNYSSELNVNALLLGDSALYLCASRGDNYGYTFGSGTRLTVV.

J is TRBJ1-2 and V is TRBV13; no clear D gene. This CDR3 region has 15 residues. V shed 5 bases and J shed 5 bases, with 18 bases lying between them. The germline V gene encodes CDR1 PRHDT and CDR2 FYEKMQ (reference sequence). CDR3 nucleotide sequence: TGTGCCAGCAGCCCCGGCGGGCCGCTTCTGTATGGCTACACCTTC. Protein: CASSPGGPLLYGYTF.

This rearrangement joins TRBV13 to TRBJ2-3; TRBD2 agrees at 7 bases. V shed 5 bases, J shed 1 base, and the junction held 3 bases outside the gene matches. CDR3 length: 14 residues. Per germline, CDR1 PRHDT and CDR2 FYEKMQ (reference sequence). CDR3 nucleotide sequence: TGTGCCAGCAGCCAGGCGGGGGGCACAGATACGCAGTATTTT. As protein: CASSQAGGTDTQYF.

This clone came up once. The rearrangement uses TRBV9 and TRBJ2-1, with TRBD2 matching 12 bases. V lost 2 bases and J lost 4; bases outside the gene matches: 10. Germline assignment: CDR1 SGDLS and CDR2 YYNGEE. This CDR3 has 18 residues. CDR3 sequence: CASSVRLAGGLGYNEQFF. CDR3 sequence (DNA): TGTGCCAGCAGCGTTAGGCTAGCGGGAGGGCTCGGGTACAATGAGCAGTTCTTC.

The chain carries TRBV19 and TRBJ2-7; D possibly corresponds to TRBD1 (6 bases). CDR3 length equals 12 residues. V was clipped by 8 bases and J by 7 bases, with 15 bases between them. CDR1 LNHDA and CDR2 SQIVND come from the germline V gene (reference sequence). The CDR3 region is CASQMPGEEQYF. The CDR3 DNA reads TGTGCCAGTCAGATGCCAGGGGAAGAGCAGTACTTC.

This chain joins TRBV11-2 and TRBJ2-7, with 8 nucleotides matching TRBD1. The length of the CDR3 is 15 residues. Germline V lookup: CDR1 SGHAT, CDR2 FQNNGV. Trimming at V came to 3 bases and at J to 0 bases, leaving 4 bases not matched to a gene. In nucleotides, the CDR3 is TGTGCCAGCAGCTTCGGACAGGGCTACTCCTACGAGCAGTACTTC. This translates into CASSFGQGYSYEQYF. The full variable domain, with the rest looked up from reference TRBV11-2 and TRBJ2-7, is EAGVAQSPRYKIIEKRQSVAFWCNPISGHATLYWYQQILGQGPKLLIQFQNNGVVDDSQLPKDRFSAERLKGVDSTLKIQPAKLEDSAVYLCASSFGQGYSYEQYFGPGTRLTVT.

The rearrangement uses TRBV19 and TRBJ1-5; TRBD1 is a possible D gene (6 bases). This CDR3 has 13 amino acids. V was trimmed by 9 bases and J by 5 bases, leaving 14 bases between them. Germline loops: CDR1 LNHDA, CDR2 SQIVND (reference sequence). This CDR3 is CASTGTTYQPQHF. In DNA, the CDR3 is TGTGCCAGCACCGGGACAACCTATCAGCCCCAGCATTTT.

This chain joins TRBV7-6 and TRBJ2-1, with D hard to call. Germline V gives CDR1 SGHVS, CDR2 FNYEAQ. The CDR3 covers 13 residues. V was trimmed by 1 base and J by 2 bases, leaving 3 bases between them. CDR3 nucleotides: TGTGCCAGCAGCTTAGGGCCCTACAATGAGCAGTTCTTC. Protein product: CASSLGPYNEQFF.

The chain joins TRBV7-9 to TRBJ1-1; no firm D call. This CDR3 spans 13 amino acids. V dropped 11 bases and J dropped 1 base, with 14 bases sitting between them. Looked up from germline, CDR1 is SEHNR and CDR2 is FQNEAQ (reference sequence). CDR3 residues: CAGGAVTNTEAFF. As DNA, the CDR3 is TGTGCCGGAGGTGCGGTGACGAACACTGAAGCTTTCTTT. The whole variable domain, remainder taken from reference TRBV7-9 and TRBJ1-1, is DTGVSQNPRHKITKRGQNVTFRCDPISEHNRLYWYRQTLGQGPEFLTYFQNEAQLEKSRLLSDRFSAERPKGSFSTLEIQRTEQGDSAMYLCAGGAVTNTEAFFGQGTRLTVV.

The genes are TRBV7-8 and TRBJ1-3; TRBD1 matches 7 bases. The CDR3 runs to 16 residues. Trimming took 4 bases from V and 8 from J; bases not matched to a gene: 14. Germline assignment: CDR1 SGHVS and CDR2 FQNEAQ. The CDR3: CASSYKEGTDDHTIYF. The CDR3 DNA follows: TGTGCCAGCAGCTACAAAGAGGGGACAGATGATCACACCATATATTTT.

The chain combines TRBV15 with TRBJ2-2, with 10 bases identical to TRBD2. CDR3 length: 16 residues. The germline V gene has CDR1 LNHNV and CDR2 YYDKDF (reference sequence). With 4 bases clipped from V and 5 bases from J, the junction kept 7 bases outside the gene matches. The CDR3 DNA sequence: TGTGCCACCAGCACTCTAGCGGGAGTATGGACCGGGGAGCTGTTTTTT. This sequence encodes CATSTLAGVWTGELFF.

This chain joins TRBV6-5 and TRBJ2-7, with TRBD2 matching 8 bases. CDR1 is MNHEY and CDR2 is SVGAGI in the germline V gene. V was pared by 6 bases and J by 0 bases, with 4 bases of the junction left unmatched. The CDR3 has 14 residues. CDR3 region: CASSLTSGSYEQYF. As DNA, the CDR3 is TGTGCCAGCAGCCTCACTAGCGGCTCCTACGAGCAGTACTTC.

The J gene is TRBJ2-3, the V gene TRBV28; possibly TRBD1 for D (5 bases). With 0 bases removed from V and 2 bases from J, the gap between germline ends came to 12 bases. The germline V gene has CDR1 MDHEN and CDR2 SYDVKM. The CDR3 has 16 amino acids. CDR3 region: CASSLWGPRSTDTQYF. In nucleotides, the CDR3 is TGTGCCAGCAGTTTATGGGGGCCCCGATCCACAGATACGCAGTATTTT.

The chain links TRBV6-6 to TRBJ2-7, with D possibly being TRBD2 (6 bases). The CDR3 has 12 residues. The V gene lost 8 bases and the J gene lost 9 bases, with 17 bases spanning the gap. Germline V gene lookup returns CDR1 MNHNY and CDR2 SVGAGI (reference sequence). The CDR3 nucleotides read TGTGCCAGCGGGGGGACGCTTACCGTGCAGTACTTC. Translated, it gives CASGGTLTVQYF.

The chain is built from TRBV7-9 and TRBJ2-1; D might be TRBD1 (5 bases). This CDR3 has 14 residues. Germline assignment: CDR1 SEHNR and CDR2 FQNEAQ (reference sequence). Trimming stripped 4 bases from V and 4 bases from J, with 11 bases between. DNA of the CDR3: TGTGCCAGCAGCTCTGGGTCAGGGTACAATGAGCAGTTCTTC. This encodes CASSSGSGYNEQFF.

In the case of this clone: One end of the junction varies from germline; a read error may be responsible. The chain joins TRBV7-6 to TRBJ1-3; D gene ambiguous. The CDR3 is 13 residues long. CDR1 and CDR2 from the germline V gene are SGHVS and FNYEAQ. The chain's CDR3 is CASSLDTGNTIYF. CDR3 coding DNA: TGTGCCAGCAGCCTCGACACTGGGAACACCATATATTTT.

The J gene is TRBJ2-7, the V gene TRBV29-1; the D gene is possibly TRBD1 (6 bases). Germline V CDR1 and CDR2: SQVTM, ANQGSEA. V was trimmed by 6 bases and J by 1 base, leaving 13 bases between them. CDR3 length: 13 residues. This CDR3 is CSVTDSLSYEQYF. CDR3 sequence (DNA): TGCAGCGTGACGGACAGCCTATCCTACGAGCAGTACTTC.

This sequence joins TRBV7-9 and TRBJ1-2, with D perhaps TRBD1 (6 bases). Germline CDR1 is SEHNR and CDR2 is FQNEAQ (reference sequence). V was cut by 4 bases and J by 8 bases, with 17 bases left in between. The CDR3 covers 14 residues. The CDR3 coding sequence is TGTGCCAGCAGCTCGGACAGCATTCCAGAAGGCTACACCTTC. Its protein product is CASSSDSIPEGYTF.

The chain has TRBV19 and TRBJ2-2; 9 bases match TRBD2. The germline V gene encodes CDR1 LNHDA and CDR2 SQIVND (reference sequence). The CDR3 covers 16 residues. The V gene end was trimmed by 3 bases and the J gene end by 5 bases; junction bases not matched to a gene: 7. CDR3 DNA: TGTGCCAGTAGTATCCTTAGCGGGAGACGGACCGGGGAGCTGTTTTTT. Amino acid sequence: CASSILSGRRTGELFF.